The entry below gives a single TCR beta chain sequence along with its context. Its antigen is currently unknown. The table came from immunoSEQ multiplex PCR; TCRdb's copy has only in-frame clones and leaves some out. The sample has over 2 million clones; about 95% are singletons. Naive CD8 cells comprised CD45RO-negative, CCR7-positively selected cells, excluding terminally differentiated effector memory CD45RA+ cells. The data stem from a study of shared clonotypes between healthy human individuals. Study results and limitations: Sampling included only blood; tissue repertoires likely differ.

Trimming left V 3 bases short and J 11 bases short, with 19 bases between. Germline V gene sequence: CDR1 SGHAT, CDR2 FQNNGV. The CDR3 is 14 amino acids. The receptor was isolated from a man in his late teens or twenties in good health. This chain connects TRBV11-2 to TRBJ1-1; no clear D. Sequenced sample: naive CD8+ T cells sorted from blood. The CDR3 spells CASSLGEVAHGAFF. CDR3 in DNA: TGTGCCAGCAGCTTGGGAGAGGTGGCCCACGGGGCTTTCTTT.